This T cell receptor beta chain came from a study of T cell responses to AZD1222 COVID-19 vaccine. Method: immunoSEQ multiplex PCR; TCRdb's copy keeps in-frame clones and lacks some. Among roughly 180,000 clones listed, approximately 87% were seen once. The germline V gene has CDR1 SGHRS and CDR2 YFSETQ. CDR3 length: 15 residues. V was clipped by 4 bases and J by 6 bases; unmatched bases: 12. The chain links TRBV5-1 to TRBJ1-1; 7 bases map to TRBD1. The starting material was peripheral blood, obtained on day 0 of MenACWY control vaccination. The sequence derives from an adult in good health. The DNA of the CDR3 is TGCGCCAGCAGCGGACAGGACTTTGGGAGGGCTGAAGCTTTCTTT. This sequence encodes CASSGQDFGRAEAFF. Filled out from reference TRBV5-1 and TRBJ1-1, the complete variable domain reads KAGVTQTPRYLIKTRGQQVTLSCSPISGHRSVSWYQQTPGQGLQFLFEYFSETQRNKGNFPGRFSGRQFSNSRSEMNVSTLELGDSALYLCASSGQDFGRAEAFFGQGTRLTVV.